This TCR beta chain was sequenced during a study of cytomegalovirus exposure and HLA in healthy donors. Across the whole study: HLA-typed donors were the source of about 90 million unique TCRs held in an early data release. Points from the study as a whole: Apart from CMV serostatus, no immune exposure information was available. Within a later analysis, the majority of CMV-associated TCR beta chains appeared HLA-restricted.

The PCR had 60 Vbeta and 13 Jbeta primers. Data came from immunoSEQ multiplex PCR; TCRdb stores just in-frame clones and leaves some out. The sample consists of roughly 76,000 clones, 80% to 90% of them appearing once. Concerning this clone: Its antigen remains unknown.

The CDR3 covers 15 residues. Germline CDR1 SGHTA, CDR2 FQGNSA. The J segment lost 2 bases and the V segment lost 4 bases, leaving 8 bases of the junction unmatched. This TCR derives from a woman aged 30 to 39 in good health and CMV-seronegative. The sequenced sample consisted of PBMCs. V usage is TRBV7-2 and J usage is TRBJ2-7, with TRBD2 matching 7 bases. CDR3 DNA: TGTGCCAGCAGCTCCTCCGGGACTATTACCTACGAGCAGTACTTC. This translates into CASSSSGTITYEQYF.